Sequencing of this TCR beta chain was carried out in a study of T cell repertoires in cytomegalovirus infection. On the study more broadly: CMV epitopes that were recently identified and HLA-C-restricted were used alongside well-studied HLA-B-restricted ones.

Note on this clonotype: Antigen specificity is unknown.

TCRdb re-called the reads with MiXCR, one entry per CDR3 protein. Of roughly 570,000 distinct CDR3 sequences in the sample, roughly 43% were seen once. Study outcomes and limitations: HLA-C-restricted CMV clonotypes gave the most frequent clonotype in two of eight donors.

Source: cultured PBMCs, taken from culture after CMV antigen stimulation. This TCR came from a human donor in good health (CMV status not recorded). Some clones in this sample may be carry-over from other donors' samples.

In DNA form, the CDR3 reads TGTGCCAGCAGCCTCCGGGACAGGGGTACAGATACGCAGTATTTT. Encoded protein: CASSLRDRGTDTQYF. The genes are TRBV7-6 and TRBJ2-3, with 10 positions matching TRBD1. With 5 bases clipped from V and 3 bases from J, the junction kept 5 bases outside the gene matches. Looked up from germline, CDR1 is SGHVS and CDR2 is FNYEAQ. CDR3 length: 15 residues.